This T cell receptor (beta chain) was recorded in a study of cytomegalovirus exposure and HLA in healthy donors. The germline CDR1 and CDR2 sequences are MGHRA and YSYEKL. The CDR3 is 16 amino acids. V was clipped by 1 base and J by 4 bases; unmatched bases: 6. Profiling relied on immunoSEQ multiplex PCR, and the TCRdb table lists in-frame clones only, not all of them. The sample has approximately 200,000 clones, about 81% seen once. The V call is TRBV4-1, the J call TRBJ1-2; TRBD1 aligns across 10 bases. The TCR comes from a woman under 40 in good health and CMV-seronegative. The specimen sequenced was PBMCs. DNA for the CDR3: TGCGCCAGCAGCCAAGGCCGGACAGGGGGATTCTATGGCTACACCTTC. Translation gives CASSQGRTGGFYGYTF.